Below are 5 T cell receptor beta chains sequenced from a single sample in a study of T cell clonality in common variable immunodeficiency (dated by TCRdb to between 2015 and 2016). Libraries were prepared through the immunoSEQ multiplex PCR assay. TCRdb retrieved this table from immuneACCESS and kept in-frame rearrangements only. Not all clones are present; in checked studies, unresolved V genes account for under half, and no reason is known for the remainder. For this sample, tens of thousands of clones appear and none is a singleton. The top ten clonotypes cover around 2% of the sample. Sequencing input: peripheral blood mononuclear cells. These TCRs come from a person aged 18 to 75 in good health.

This clone was found many times. The sequence runs out 3 residues before the end of the CDR3; the remainder is reconstructed from the germline J gene. The V and J genes are TRBV5-1 and TRBJ2-2; D not certain. The CDR3 is 13 amino acids. Germline V CDR1 and CDR2: SGHRS, YFSETQ. The covered CDR3 bases are TGCGCCAGCAGCCCTACAGAGGCCCCTCAG. It yields the protein CASSPTEAPQ. The full-length CDR3 reads as CASSPTEAPQLFF.

This clone was detected many times. The read is 3 residues too short to cover the CDR3 end, so that end is filled in from the germline J gene. The chain uses TRBV7-2 and TRBJ2-7, with D unresolved. Trimming left V 1 base short and J 3 bases short, with 10 bases between. Germline CDR1 and CDR2: SGHTA and FQGNSA. The CDR3 covers 14 residues. CDR3 protein: CASSLDPQSYEQYF. The CDR3 bases that were read are TGTGCCAGCAGCTTAGACCCACAGAGCTACGAG.

This clone was found many times. The read ends 3 residues early relative to the CDR3; the germline J gene fills the gap. The V call is TRBV7-9, the J call TRBJ2-5; maybe TRBD1 (6 bases). The CDR3 is 15 residues long. Germline V gives CDR1 SEHNR, CDR2 FQNEAQ (reference sequence). V was trimmed by 5 bases and J by 6 bases, leaving 19 bases between them. The CDR3 sequence is CASSPDPQGWQTQYF. CDR3 DNA (partial): TGTGCCAGCAGCCCCGATCCCCAGGGGTGGCAGACC.

This clone was recorded many times. From the germline J gene comes the end of the CDR3, since the read stops 3 residues before it. The chain is built from TRBV20-1 and TRBJ2-3, with TRBD2 identical over 11 bases. This CDR3 spans 15 amino acids. Germline loops: CDR1 DFQATT, CDR2 SNEGSKA (reference sequence). The chain's CDR3 is CSARESSGRQETQYF. CDR3 bases read: TGCAGTGCTAGAGAGTCTAGCGGGAGGCAAGAGACG.

This clone was picked up many times. The read comes to an end 3 residues before the CDR3 does, leaving the germline J gene to fill in the end. The genes are TRBV20-1 and TRBJ1-1; D perhaps matches TRBD1 (5 bases). V gave up 3 bases and J gave up 5 bases, with 16 bases separating them. From germline, CDR1 is DFQATT and CDR2 SNEGSKA (reference sequence). The CDR3 covers 14 residues. CDR3 region: CSASGGGRWTEAFF. CDR3 bases read: TGCAGTGCTAGTGGCGGGGGAAGGTGGACTGAA.